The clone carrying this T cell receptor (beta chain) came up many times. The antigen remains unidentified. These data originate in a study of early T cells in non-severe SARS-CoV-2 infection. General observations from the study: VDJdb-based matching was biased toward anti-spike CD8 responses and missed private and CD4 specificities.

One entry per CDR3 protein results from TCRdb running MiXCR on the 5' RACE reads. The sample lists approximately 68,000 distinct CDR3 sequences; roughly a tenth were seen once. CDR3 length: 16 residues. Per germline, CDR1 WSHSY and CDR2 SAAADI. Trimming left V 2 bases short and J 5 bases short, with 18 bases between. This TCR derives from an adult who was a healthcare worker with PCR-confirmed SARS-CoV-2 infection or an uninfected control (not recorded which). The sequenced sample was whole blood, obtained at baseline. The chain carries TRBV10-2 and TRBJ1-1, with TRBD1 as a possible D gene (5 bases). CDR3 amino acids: CASSEPLEGLGTEAFF. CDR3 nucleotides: TGCGCCAGCAGTGAGCCCCTCGAGGGACTCGGAACTGAAGCTTTCTTT.